This TCR beta chain was observed in a study of control samples from healthy donors and cancer patients. This CDR3 has 14 amino acids. Trimming left V 6 bases short and J 2 bases short, with 14 bases between. Germline loops: CDR1 MNHEY, CDR2 SVGAGI. Clones were read by immunoSEQ multiplex PCR, and TCRdb kept only the in-frame ones, dropping some. The sample records more than 150,000 clones, 90% to 95% being singletons. The specimen sequenced was blood. The TCR sequence derives from a man aged 18 to 29 in good health. The genes are TRBV6-5 and TRBJ2-7; tentatively, D is TRBD1 (6 bases). The CDR3 nucleotides read TGTGCCAGCAGGAAGGGGACATTGACCTACGAGCAGTACTTC. This sequence encodes CASRKGTLTYEQYF.